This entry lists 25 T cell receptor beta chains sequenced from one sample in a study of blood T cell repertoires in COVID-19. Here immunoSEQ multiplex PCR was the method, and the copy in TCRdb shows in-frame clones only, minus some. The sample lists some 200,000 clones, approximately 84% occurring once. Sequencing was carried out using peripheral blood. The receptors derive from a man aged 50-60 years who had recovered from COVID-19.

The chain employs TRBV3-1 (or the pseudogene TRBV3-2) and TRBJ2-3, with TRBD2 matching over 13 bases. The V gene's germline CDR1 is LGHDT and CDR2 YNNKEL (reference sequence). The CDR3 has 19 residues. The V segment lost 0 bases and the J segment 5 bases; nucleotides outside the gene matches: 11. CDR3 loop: CASSQEFILAGGPLDTQYF. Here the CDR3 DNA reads TGTGCCAGCAGCCAAGAATTCATACTAGCGGGAGGGCCTTTAGATACGCAGTATTTT.

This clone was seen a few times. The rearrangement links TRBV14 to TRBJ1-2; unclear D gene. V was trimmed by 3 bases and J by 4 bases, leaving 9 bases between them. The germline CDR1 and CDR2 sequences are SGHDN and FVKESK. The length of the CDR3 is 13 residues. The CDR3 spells CASSHTRTYGYTF. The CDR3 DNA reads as TGTGCCAGCAGCCATACAAGAACCTATGGCTACACCTTC. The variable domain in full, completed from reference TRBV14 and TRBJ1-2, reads EAGVTQFPSHSVIEKGQTVTLRCDPISGHDNLYWYRRVMGKEIKFLLHFVKESKQDESGMPNNRFLAERTGGTYSTLKVQPAELEDSGVYFCASSHTRTYGYTFGSGTRLTVV.

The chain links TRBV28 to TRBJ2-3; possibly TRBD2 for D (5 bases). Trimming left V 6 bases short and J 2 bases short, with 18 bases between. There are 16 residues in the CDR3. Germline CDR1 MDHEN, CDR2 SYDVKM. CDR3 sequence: CASSSWGATTTDTQYF. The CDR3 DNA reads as TGTGCCAGCAGCTCCTGGGGAGCGACAACCACAGATACGCAGTATTTT.

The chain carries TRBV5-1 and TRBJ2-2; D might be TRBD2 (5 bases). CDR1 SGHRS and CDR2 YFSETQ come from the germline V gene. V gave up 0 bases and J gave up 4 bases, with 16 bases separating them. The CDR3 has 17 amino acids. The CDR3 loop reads CASSLAGGLAATGELFF. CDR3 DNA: TGCGCCAGCAGCTTGGCCGGCGGGCTAGCAGCCACCGGGGAGCTGTTTTTT.

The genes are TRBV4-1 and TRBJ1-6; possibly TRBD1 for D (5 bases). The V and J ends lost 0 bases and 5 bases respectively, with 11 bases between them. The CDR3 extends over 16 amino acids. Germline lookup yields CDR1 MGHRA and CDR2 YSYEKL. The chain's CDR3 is CASSQDGRGDNSPLHF. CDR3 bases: TGCGCCAGCAGCCAAGATGGCCGGGGGGATAATTCACCCCTCCACTTT.

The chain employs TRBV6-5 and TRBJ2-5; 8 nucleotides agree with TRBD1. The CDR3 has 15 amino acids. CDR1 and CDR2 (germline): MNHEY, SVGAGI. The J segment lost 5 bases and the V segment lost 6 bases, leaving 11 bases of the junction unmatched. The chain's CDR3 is CASRRGQGGRETQYF. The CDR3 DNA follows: TGTGCCAGCAGACGCGGACAGGGAGGAAGGGAGACCCAGTACTTC.

Here the CDR3 DNA reads TGTGCCAGCAGTTACTCTGCCGGGAGGGCCCGGGCTATCTACGAGCAGTACTTC. Its protein product is CASSYSAGRARAIYEQYF. This sequence joins TRBV6-2 or TRBV6-3 and TRBJ2-7; 8 bases fit TRBD2. The CDR3 totals 18 residues. The trim removed 0 bases at V and 3 bases at J, leaving 13 bases unmatched. Per germline, CDR1 MNHEY and CDR2 SVGEGT.

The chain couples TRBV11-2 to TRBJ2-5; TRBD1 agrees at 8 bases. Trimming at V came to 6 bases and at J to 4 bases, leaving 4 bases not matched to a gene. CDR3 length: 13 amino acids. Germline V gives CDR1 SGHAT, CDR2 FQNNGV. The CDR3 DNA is TGTGCCAGCAGAACGGACAGGGTAGAGACCCAGTACTTC. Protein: CASRTDRVETQYF.

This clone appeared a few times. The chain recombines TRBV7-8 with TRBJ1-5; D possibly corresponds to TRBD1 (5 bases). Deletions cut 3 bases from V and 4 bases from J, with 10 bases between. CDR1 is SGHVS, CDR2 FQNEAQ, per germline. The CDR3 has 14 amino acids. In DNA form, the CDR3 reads TGTGCCAGCAGCTTCGGGGGGTGGAATCAGCCCCAGCATTTT. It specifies CASSFGGWNQPQHF.

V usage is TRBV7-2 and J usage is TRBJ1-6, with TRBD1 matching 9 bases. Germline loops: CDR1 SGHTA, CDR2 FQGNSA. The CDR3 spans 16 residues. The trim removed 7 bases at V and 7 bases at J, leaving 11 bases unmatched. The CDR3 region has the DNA TGTGCCAGCAACCAACAGGGGGCTCGGACGAATTCACCCCTCCACTTT. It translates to CASNQQGARTNSPLHF.

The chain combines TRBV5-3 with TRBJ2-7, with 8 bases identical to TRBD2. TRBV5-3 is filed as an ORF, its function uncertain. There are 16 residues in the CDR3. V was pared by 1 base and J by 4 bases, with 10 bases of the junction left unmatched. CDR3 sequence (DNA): TGTGCCAGAAGCTTGTTTTCCGGCGGGAGGTTATACGAGCAGTACTTC. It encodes CARSLFSGGRLYEQYF.

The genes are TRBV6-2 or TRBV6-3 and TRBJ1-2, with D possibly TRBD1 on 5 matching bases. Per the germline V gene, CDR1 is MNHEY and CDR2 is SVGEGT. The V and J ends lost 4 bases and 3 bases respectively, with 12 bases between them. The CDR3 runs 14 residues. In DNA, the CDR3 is TGTGCCAGCAGTTTGACAGAGTCTTACTATGGCTACACCTTC. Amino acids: CASSLTESYYGYTF.

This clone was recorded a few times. The CDR3 sequence: CASIRQVNTEAFF. The CDR3 DNA reads as TGTGCCAGCATTAGACAGGTTAACACTGAAGCTTTCTTT. V and J are TRBV2 and TRBJ1-1; the D gene is possibly TRBD1 (6 bases). The V and J ends lost 7 bases and 2 bases respectively, with 11 bases between them. The CDR3 spans 13 residues. Germline CDR1 SNHLY, CDR2 FYNNEI.

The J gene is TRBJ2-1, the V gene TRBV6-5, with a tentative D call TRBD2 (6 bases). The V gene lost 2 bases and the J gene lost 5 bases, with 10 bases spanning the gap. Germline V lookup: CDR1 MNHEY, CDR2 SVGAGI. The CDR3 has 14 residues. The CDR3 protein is CASSYGAGNNEQFF. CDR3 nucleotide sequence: TGTGCCAGCAGTTACGGGGCGGGAAACAATGAGCAGTTCTTC.

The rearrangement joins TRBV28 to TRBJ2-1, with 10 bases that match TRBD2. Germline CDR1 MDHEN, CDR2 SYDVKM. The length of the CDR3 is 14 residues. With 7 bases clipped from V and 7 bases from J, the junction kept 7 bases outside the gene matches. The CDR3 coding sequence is TGTGCCAGCACATTTAGCGGGAGGATGAATGAGCAGTTCTTC. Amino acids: CASTFSGRMNEQFF.

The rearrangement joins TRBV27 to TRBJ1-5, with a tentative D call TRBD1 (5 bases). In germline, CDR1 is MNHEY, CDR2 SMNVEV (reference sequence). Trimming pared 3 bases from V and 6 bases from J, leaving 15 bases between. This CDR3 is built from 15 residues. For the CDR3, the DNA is TGTGCCAGCAGTTTTCAAATGGGGCAGGGTCAGCCCCAGCATTTT. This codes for CASSFQMGQGQPQHF.

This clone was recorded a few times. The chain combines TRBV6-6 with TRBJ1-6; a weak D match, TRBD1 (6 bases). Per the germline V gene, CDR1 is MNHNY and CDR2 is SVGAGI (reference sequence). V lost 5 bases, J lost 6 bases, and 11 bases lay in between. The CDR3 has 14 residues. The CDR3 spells CASSPGQSNSPLHF. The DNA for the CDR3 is TGTGCCAGCAGTCCCGGACAGTCTAATTCACCCCTCCACTTT.

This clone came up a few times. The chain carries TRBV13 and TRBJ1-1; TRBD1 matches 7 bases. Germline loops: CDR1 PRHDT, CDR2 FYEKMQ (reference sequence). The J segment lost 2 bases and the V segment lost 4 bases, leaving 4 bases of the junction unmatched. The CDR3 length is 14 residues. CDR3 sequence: CASSSGQLNTEAFF. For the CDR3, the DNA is TGTGCCAGCAGCTCGGGACAGCTTAACACTGAAGCTTTCTTT. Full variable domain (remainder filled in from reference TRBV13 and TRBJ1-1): AAGVIQSPRHLIKEKRETATLKCYPIPRHDTVYWYQQGPGQDPQFLISFYEKMQSDKGSIPDRFSAQQFSDYHSELNMSSLELGDSALYFCASSSGQLNTEAFFGQGTRLTVV.

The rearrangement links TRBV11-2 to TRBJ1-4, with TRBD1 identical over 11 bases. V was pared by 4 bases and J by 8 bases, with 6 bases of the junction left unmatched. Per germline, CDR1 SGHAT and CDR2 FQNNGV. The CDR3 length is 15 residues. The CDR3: CASSSLGTGGEKLFF. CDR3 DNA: TGTGCCAGCAGCTCGTTGGGGACAGGGGGAGAAAAACTGTTTTTT. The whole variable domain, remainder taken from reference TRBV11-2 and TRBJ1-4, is EAGVAQSPRYKIIEKRQSVAFWCNPISGHATLYWYQQILGQGPKLLIQFQNNGVVDDSQLPKDRFSAERLKGVDSTLKIQPAKLEDSAVYLCASSSLGTGGEKLFFGSGTQLSVL.

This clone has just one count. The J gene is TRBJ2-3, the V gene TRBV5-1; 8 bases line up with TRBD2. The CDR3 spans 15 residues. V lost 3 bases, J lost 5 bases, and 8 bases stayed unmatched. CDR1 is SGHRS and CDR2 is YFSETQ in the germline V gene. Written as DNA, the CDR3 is TGCGCCAGCAGCTCCTCAGCGGGAGTGCGAGATACGCAGTATTTT. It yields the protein CASSSSAGVRDTQYF.

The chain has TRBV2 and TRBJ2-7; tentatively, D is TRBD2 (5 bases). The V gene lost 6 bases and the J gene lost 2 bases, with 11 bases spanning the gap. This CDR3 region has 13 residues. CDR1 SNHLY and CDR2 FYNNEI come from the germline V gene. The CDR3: CASRIGSTYEQYF. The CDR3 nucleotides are TGTGCCAGCAGGATAGGGAGCACCTACGAGCAGTACTTC.

CDR3 loop: CASSSWTSGSMETQYF. The CDR3 DNA sequence: TGTGCCAGCAGTTCGTGGACTAGCGGGAGTATGGAGACCCAGTACTTC. V usage is TRBV27 and J usage is TRBJ2-5; 13 bases match TRBD2. V shed 4 bases and J 5 bases; nucleotides not matched to a gene: 7. The germline V gene has CDR1 MNHEY and CDR2 SMNVEV (reference sequence). The CDR3 covers 16 residues.

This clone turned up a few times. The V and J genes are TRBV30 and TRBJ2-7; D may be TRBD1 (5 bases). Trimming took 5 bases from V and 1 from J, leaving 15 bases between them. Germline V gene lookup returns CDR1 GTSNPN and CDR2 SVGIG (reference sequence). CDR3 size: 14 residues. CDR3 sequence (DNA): TGTGCCTGGGATACAGGTTTTAGATCCTACGAGCAGTACTTC. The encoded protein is CAWDTGFRSYEQYF.

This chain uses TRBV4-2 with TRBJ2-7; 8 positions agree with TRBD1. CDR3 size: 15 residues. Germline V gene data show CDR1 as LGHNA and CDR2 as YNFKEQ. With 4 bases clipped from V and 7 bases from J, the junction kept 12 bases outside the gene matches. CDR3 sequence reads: CASSPAGGPSGEQYF. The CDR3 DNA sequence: TGTGCCAGCAGCCCAGCAGGGGGCCCCTCTGGGGAGCAGTACTTC.

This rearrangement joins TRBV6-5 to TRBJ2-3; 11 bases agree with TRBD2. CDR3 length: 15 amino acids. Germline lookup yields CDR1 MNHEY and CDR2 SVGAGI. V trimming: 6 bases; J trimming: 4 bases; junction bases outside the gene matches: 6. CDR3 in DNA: TGTGCCAGCAGCTATCTAGCGGGAGGAGCAGATACGCAGTATTTT. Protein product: CASSYLAGGADTQYF.